This T cell receptor beta chain is drawn from a study of technical replicates of blood from a few donors. Measured with immunoSEQ multiplex PCR; TCRdb has only the in-frame clones, and not every one. The sample contains tens of thousands of clones, 75% to 90% of which appear only once. Germline lookup yields CDR1 LGHNA and CDR2 YNFKEQ. The CDR3 totals 14 residues. Trimming took off 0 bases at V and 1 base at J, with 6 bases between the two ends. The receptor comes from a human donor in good health. Some clones in this sample may be carry-over from other donors' samples. The chain recombines TRBV4-2 with TRBJ1-1; unclear D gene. Sequenced sample: PBMCs. The CDR3 coding sequence is TGTGCCAGCAGCCAAGAACGGGGGAACACTGAAGCTTTCTTT. As protein: CASSQERGNTEAFF.